The subject of this entry is one T cell receptor beta chain. The germline CDR1 and CDR2 sequences are SGHAT and FQNNGV. This CDR3 is 12 amino acids long. V lost 0 bases, J lost 6 bases, and 5 bases lay in between. These data belong to a study of blood T cell repertoires in COVID-19. At the level of the study: In each case, the material was cDNA or gDNA derived from T cells, B-cell-depleted T cells, or PBMCs.

TCRdb's copy holds only in-frame clones and misses some; the assay was immunoSEQ multiplex PCR. The sample contains a few hundred thousand clones, more than 70% of which appear only once. Seattle's cohort entered during active infection and was followed longitudinally. The genes are TRBV11-2 and TRBJ1-1; D is ambiguous. The material sequenced was peripheral blood. This sequence originates from a woman aged 30 to 39 with COVID-19, enrolled during active disease. CDR3 amino acids: CASSLDSPEAFF. CDR3 DNA: TGTGCCAGCAGCTTAGACAGTCCTGAAGCTTTCTTT.